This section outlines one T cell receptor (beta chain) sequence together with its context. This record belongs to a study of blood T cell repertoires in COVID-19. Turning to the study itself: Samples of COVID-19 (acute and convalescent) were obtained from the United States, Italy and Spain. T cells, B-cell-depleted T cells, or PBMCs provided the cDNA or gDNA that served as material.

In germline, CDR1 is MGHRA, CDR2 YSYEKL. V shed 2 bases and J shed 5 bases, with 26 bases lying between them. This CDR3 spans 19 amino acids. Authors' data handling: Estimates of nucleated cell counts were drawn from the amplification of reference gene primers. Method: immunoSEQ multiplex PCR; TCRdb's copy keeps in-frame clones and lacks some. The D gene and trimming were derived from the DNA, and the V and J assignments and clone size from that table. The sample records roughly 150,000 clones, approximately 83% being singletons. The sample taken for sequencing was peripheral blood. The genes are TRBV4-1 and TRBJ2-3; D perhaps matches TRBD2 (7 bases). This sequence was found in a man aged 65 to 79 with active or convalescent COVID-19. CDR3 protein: CASSQSVRGGGSARDTQYF. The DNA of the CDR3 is TGCGCCAGCAGCCAATCTGTAAGGGGGGGCGGCTCGGCGAGAGATACGCAGTATTTT.